The 21 T cell receptor beta chains below were found in one sample sequenced in a study of Graves' ophthalmopathy and Graves' hyperthyroidism. Amplification of the TCR beta CDR3 regions used RNA transcripts (as template). An initial RT-PCR round employing HTBI primers preceded a second-round multiplex PCR. Each CDR3 protein gets one entry after TCRdb re-called the multiplex PCR reads with MiXCR. The sample lists about 200,000 distinct CDR3 sequences, 25% to 30% occurring once. The specimen sequenced was peripheral blood. These receptors were collected from a man aged 50-59 years with Graves' ophthalmopathy.

This clonotype was recorded many times. V is TRBV11-2 and J is TRBJ2-5; 9 bases line up with TRBD1. With V trimmed by 5 bases and J by 13 bases, 8 bases remained unmatched. The V gene's germline CDR1 is SGHAT and CDR2 FQNNGV. The CDR3 totals 12 residues. The CDR3 spells CASSPTGGSLYF. The CDR3 DNA reads TGTGCCAGCAGCCCGACAGGGGGATCTCTGTACTTC.

This clonotype was counted ten times or more. CDR3 loop: CASSPSPQGPYEQYF. Written as DNA, the CDR3 is TGCGCCAGCAGCCCCAGCCCCCAGGGTCCCTACGAGCAGTACTTC. The genes are TRBV4-1 and TRBJ2-7; possible D gene TRBD1, 5 bases. The CDR3 extends over 15 amino acids. CDR1 is MGHRA, CDR2 YSYEKL, per germline. Trimming shortened V by 4 bases and J by 2 bases, and 15 bases separated the two germline ends.

This clonotype was seen repeatedly, ten times or more. The chain carries TRBV5-5 and TRBJ2-7; TRBD1 is a possible D gene (5 bases). Germline CDR1 reads SGHKS; CDR2 reads YYEKEE (reference sequence). The length of the CDR3 is 15 residues. Deletions cut 1 base from V and 2 bases from J, with 13 bases between. The CDR3 bases are TGTGCCAGCAGCTTGTATCAGGGATTAACCTACGAGCAGTACTTC. It yields the protein CASSLYQGLTYEQYF.

This clonotype was seen ten or more times. This chain connects TRBV6-2 or TRBV6-3 to TRBJ1-1, with D unclear. The CDR3 totals 16 residues. Germline V CDR1 and CDR2: MNHEY, SVGEGT. V lost 6 bases and J 3 bases, leaving 20 bases between the germline ends. The CDR3 bases are TGTGCCAGCAGGGCAGAAAGGACTTTTAACGACACTGAAGCTTTCTTT. This codes for CASRAERTFNDTEAFF.

This clonotype was seen at least ten times. J is TRBJ2-2 and V is TRBV20-1; D uncertain. V lost 0 bases, J lost 6 bases, and 5 bases lay in between. Germline lookup yields CDR1 DFQATT and CDR2 SNEGSKA (reference sequence). The length of the CDR3 is 12 residues. DNA for the CDR3: TGCAGTGCTAGAGATCCCGCCGGGGAGCTGTTTTTT. Its translation is CSARDPAGELFF.

This clonotype has at least ten counts. V and J are TRBV3-1 and TRBJ1-1; maybe TRBD1 (5 bases). CDR3 length: 16 amino acids. CDR1 is LGHDT and CDR2 is YNNKEL in the germline V gene (reference sequence). V dropped 0 bases and J dropped 3 bases, with 14 bases sitting between them. Here the CDR3 reads CASSQEGVGGDTEAFF. Written as DNA, the CDR3 is TGTGCCAGCAGCCAAGAGGGGGTTGGGGGGGACACTGAAGCTTTCTTT.

This clonotype was seen at least ten times. V gene TRBV6-2 or TRBV6-3 combines with J gene TRBJ1-2; 8 bases align to TRBD1. Germline V gene lookup returns CDR1 MNHEY and CDR2 SVGEGT. V was clipped by 4 bases and J by 7 bases; unmatched bases: 5. The length of the CDR3 is 13 residues. CDR3 sequence (DNA): TGTGCCAGCAGTTGGACAGGGCCGGGTGGCTACACCTTC. The encoded protein is CASSWTGPGGYTF.

This sequence joins TRBV28 and TRBJ2-7; TRBD1 is a possible D gene (6 bases). The germline V gene has CDR1 MDHEN and CDR2 SYDVKM. This CDR3 is built from 14 residues. Trimming stripped 6 bases from V and 4 bases from J, with 16 bases between. This CDR3 is CASRYTGHLYEQYF. In nucleotides, the CDR3 is TGTGCCAGCAGGTACACGGGACACCTATACGAGCAGTACTTC.

This clonotype was recorded a few times. V and J are TRBV28 and TRBJ2-7; TRBD2 matches at 7 bases. Looked up from germline, CDR1 is MDHEN and CDR2 is SYDVKM. Trimming took 5 bases from V and 6 from J; bases not matched to a gene: 10. This CDR3 is built from 14 residues. The CDR3 nucleotides read TGTGCCAGCAGTGGTTGGGCCGGGGGGTCCGAGCAGTACTTC. It translates to CASSGWAGGSEQYF.

J is TRBJ1-3 and V is TRBV6-5; TRBD1 matches 7 bases. V lost 4 bases to trimming and J lost 6 bases; unmatched junction nucleotides: 12. The germline CDR1 and CDR2 sequences are MNHEY and SVGAGI. CDR3 size: 16 residues. In DNA, the CDR3 is TGTGCCAGCAGTTTGGGGACAGCGTCTTCGGTAAACACCATATATTTT. It is translated as CASSLGTASSVNTIYF.

As concerns this clonotype: A read error may explain this, as a much larger clone is one base away. Because it lacks the conserved phenylalanine or tryptophan at the end, this CDR3 is likely a read error. The V and J genes are TRBV7-9 and TRBJ2-7; D uncertain. CDR3 length: 14 residues. Germline lookup yields CDR1 SEHNR and CDR2 FQNEAQ (reference sequence). Trimming cost V 1 base and J 3 bases, with 10 bases left between them. CDR3 sequence (DNA): TGTGCCAGCAGCTTAGGCCCTACGATCTACGAGCAGTACTCC. This translates into CASSLGPTIYEQYS.

This chain links TRBV20-1 with TRBJ2-4, with D possibly TRBD2 on 5 matching bases. CDR3 length equals 15 residues. Trimming removed 2 bases from V and 6 bases from J, with 17 bases in between. Germline CDR1 reads DFQATT; CDR2 reads SNEGSKA (reference sequence). For the CDR3, the DNA is TGCAGTGCTAGACCCCTTGGGGATGCGGGAAACATTCAGTACTTC. Protein: CSARPLGDAGNIQYF.

This clonotype has ten or more counts. The genes are TRBV6-1 and TRBJ2-4; TRBD2 matches at 9 bases. The ends lost 3 bases at V and 8 bases at J; junction bases unmatched: 5. There are 14 residues in the CDR3. The germline V gene has CDR1 MNHNS and CDR2 SASEGT. CDR3 amino acids: CASSERAGGDIQYF. The CDR3 DNA is TGTGCCAGCAGTGAGCGTGCGGGGGGGGACATTCAGTACTTC.

This clonotype occurred a few times. Sequence at one end of the junction differs from germline and may be a read error. The gene calls are TRBV11-1 and TRBJ2-4; D is undetermined. Matching the DNA end better, TRBJ2-5 makes the J call doubtful. The CDR3 contains 12 residues. Germline loops: CDR1 SGHAT, CDR2 FQDESV (reference sequence). CDR3 sequence reads: CASSLEAETQYF. DNA of the CDR3: TGTGCCAGCAGTTTAGAAGCAGAGACCCAGTACTTC.

This clonotype was counted at least ten times. CDR3 sequence (DNA): TGTGCCAGTAGTAAAACAGGGTCCGGGGAGCTGTTTTTT. This codes for CASSKTGSGELFF. The rearrangement joins TRBV19 to TRBJ2-2; weak D call: TRBD1 (6 bases). The CDR3 runs 13 residues. Trimming left V 4 bases short and J 6 bases short, with 9 bases between. Germline loops: CDR1 LNHDA, CDR2 SQIVND (reference sequence).

This clonotype was seen ten or more times. This chain joins TRBV20-1 and TRBJ2-6; 11 nucleotides align to TRBD2. V lost 3 bases and J lost 2; bases outside the gene matches: 9. Germline V gives CDR1 DFQATT, CDR2 SNEGSKA (reference sequence). The CDR3 sequence is 18 residues long. CDR3 region: CSASIAGGPIAGANVLTF. In nucleotides, the CDR3 is TGCAGTGCTAGTATAGCGGGAGGGCCCATTGCTGGGGCCAACGTCCTGACTTTC.

This clonotype was counted at least ten times. The junction does not match germline at one end; this may be a read error. The V gene is TRBV6-2 or TRBV6-3, the J gene TRBJ2-7; 9 nucleotides align to TRBD1. The CDR3 is made up of 14 amino acids. From germline, CDR1 is MNHEY and CDR2 SVGEGT. CDR3 in DNA: TGTGCCAGCAGTCAGACGGGACAGGGTCGGAGGGTCGACTTC. Translation: CASSQTGQGRRVDF.

This clonotype was seen ten or more times. V gene TRBV20-1 combines with J gene TRBJ1-6; D is possibly TRBD1 (6 bases). Germline V CDR1 and CDR2: DFQATT, SNEGSKA (reference sequence). The V and J ends lost 6 bases and 4 bases respectively, with 16 bases between them. There are 15 residues in the CDR3. The CDR3 region is CSAQVEQGYNSPLHF. CDR3 DNA: TGCAGTGCCCAGGTTGAACAGGGTTATAATTCACCCCTCCACTTT.

The V call is TRBV6-2 or TRBV6-3, the J call TRBJ1-1; D is unclear. The CDR3 consists of 15 residues. Deletions cut 2 bases from V and 1 base from J, with 11 bases between. Germline values: CDR1 MNHEY, CDR2 SVGEGT. CDR3 nucleotide sequence: TGTGCCAGCAGTTACGCGGGTGCCGGGAACACTGAAGCTTTCTTT. Amino acids: CASSYAGAGNTEAFF.

This clonotype was counted at least ten times. The chain combines TRBV18 with TRBJ1-1; perhaps TRBD1 as D (5 bases). V dropped 3 bases and J dropped 1 base, with 12 bases sitting between them. Per germline, CDR1 KGHSH and CDR2 LQKENI. The CDR3 is 15 residues long. The CDR3 region has the DNA TGTGCCAGCTCACCGGGACGGAACTGGAACACTGAAGCTTTCTTT. Translated: CASSPGRNWNTEAFF.

This clonotype was counted many times. At one end, the junction sequence differs from germline, possibly due to a read error. This chain links TRBV7-2 with TRBJ2-5; 10 bases fit TRBD1. The CDR3 length is 15 residues. Germline lookup yields CDR1 SGHTA and CDR2 FQGNSA. This CDR3 reads CASSRQGAYQETQYF. The DNA for the CDR3 is TGTGCCAGCAGCCGACAGGGGGCGTACCAAGAGACCCAGTATTTC.